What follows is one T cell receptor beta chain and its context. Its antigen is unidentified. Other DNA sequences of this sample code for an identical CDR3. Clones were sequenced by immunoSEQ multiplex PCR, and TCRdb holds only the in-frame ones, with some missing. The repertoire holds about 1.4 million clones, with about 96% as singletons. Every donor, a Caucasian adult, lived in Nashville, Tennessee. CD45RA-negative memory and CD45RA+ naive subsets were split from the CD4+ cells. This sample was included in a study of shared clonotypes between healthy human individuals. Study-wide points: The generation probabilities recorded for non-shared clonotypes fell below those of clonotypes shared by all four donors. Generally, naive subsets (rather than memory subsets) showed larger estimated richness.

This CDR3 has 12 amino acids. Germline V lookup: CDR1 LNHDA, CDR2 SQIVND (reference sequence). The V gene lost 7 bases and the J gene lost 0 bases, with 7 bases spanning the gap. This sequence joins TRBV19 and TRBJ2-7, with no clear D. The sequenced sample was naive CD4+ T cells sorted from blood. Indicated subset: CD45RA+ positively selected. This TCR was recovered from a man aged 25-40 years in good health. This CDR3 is CASKGVSYEQYF. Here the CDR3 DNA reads TGTGCCAGTAAAGGCGTCTCCTACGAGCAGTACTTC.